These 2 T cell receptor beta chains were all obtained from the same sample, sequenced in a study of T cells in Graves' hyperthyroidism and ophthalmopathy (dated by TCRdb to between 2018 and 2020). Libraries came from multiplex PCR. The sequencer listed for this sample is Illumina HiSeq 2000. The TCR beta CDR3 regions were amplified from the RNA transcripts. For the first round of RT-PCR on the TCR CDR3, the HTBI primer set was used together with the Qiagen OneStep RT-PCR kit. TCRdb's own reprocessing of the public reads used fastp at Q25 and MiXCR and kept productive beta chains. Each entry merges the rows of one CDR3 protein and shows their most common DNA and genes. This sample holds hundreds of thousands of distinct CDR3 sequences; 13% were observed only once. The top ten constitute roughly 8.3% of the sample. Sequenced: blood. These TCRs come from a woman aged 18-30 years with Graves' hyperthyroidism.

The sample holds many counts of this clonotype. The chain has TRBV18 and TRBJ2-7, with 8 bases matching TRBD1. The V and J ends lost 2 bases and 6 bases, in that order; junction bases with no gene match: 9. The length of the CDR3 is 15 residues. Per germline, CDR1 KGHSH and CDR2 LQKENI. The CDR3 reads CASSPNRGTGGEQYF. CDR3 DNA: TGTGCCAGCTCACCAAACCGAGGGACAGGAGGCGAGCAGTACTTC.

This clonotype was seen a single time. V usage is TRBV7-9 and J usage is TRBJ1-1; the match to TRBD1 covers 7 bases. The CDR3 length is 16 residues. The junction had 14 bases not matched to a gene; V was cut back by 5 bases and J by 5 bases. CDR1 and CDR2 from the germline V gene are SEHNR and FQNEAQ (reference sequence). The CDR3 DNA follows: TGTGCCAGCAGCCGCTGGGCGGGAGGGGGCGCGACTGAAGCTTTCTTT. Protein product: CASSRWAGGGATEAFF.